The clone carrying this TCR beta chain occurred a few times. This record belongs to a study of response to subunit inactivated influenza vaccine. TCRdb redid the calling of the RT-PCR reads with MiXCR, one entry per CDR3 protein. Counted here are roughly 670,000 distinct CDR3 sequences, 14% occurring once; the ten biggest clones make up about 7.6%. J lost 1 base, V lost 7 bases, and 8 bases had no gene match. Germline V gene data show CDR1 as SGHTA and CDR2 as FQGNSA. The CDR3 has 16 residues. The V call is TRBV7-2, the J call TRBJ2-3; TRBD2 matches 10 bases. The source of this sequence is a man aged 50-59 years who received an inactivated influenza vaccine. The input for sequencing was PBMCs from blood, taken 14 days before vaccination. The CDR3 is CASTFGGLAGTDTQYF. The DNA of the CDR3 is TGTGCCAGCACCTTTGGAGGACTAGCGGGCACAGATACGCAGTATTTT. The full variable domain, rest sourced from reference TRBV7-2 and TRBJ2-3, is GAGVSQSPSNKVTEKGKDVELRCDPISGHTALYWYRQSLGQGLEFLIYFQGNSAPDKSGLPSDRFSAERTGGSVSTLTIQRTQQEDSAVYLCASTFGGLAGTDTQYFGPGTRLTVL.